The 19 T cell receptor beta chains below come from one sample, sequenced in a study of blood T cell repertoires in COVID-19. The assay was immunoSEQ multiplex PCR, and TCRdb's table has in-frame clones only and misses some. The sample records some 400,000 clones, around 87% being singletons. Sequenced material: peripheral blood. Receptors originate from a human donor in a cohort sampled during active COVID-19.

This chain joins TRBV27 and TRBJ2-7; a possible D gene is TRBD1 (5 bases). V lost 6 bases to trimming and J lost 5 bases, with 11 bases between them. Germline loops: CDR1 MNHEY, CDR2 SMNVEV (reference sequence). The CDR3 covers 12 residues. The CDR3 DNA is TGTGCCAGCAGGGACACCGGGCACGAGCAGTACTTC. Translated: CASRDTGHEQYF.

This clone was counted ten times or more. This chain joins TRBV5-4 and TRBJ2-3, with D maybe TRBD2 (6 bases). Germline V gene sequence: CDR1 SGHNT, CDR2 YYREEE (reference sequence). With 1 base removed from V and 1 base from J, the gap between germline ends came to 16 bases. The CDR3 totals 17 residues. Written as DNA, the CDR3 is TGTGCCAGCAGCTTGTGGGTCGGGCGGGACCGCACAGATACGCAGTATTTT. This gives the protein CASSLWVGRDRTDTQYF.

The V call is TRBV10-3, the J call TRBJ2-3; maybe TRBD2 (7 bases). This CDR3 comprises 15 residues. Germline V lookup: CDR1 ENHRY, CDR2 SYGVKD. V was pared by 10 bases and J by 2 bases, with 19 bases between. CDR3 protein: CASTGGGGYTDTQYF. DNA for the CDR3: TGTGCCAGCACGGGGGGCGGGGGATACACAGATACGCAGTATTTT.

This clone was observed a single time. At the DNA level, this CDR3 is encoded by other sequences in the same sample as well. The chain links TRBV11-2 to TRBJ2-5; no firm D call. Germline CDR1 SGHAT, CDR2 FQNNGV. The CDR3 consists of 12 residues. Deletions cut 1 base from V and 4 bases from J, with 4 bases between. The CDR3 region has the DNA TGTGCCAGCAGCTTAGCGGGAGAGACCCAGTACTTC. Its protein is CASSLAGETQYF.

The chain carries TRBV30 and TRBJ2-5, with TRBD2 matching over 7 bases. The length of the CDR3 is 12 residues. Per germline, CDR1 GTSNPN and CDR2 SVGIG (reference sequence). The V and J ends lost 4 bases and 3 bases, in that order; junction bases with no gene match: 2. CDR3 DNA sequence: TGTGCCTGGATGGGGGGGGAAGAGACCCAGTACTTC. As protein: CAWMGGEETQYF.

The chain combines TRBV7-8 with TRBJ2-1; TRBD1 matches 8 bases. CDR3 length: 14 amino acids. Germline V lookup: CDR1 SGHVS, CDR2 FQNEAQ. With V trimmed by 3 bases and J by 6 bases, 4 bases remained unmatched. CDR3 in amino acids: CASSLDRVGNEQFF. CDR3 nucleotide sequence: TGTGCCAGCAGCTTGGACAGGGTGGGCAATGAGCAGTTCTTC.

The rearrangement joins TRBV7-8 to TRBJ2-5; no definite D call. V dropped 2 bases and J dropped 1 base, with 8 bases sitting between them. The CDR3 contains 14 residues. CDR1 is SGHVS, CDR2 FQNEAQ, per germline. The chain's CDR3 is CASSLSRSQETQYF. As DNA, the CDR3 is TGTGCCAGCAGCTTATCGCGGAGCCAAGAGACCCAGTACTTC.

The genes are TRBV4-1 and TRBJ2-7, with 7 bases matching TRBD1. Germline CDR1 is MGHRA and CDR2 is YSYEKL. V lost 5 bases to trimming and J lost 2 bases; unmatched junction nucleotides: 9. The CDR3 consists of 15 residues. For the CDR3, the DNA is TGCGCCAGCAGCTTCAACAGGGGATTAACCTACGAGCAGTACTTC. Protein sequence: CASSFNRGLTYEQYF.

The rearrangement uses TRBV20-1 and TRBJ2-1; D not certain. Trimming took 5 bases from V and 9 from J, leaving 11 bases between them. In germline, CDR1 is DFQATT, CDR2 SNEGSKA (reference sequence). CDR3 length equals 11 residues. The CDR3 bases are TGCAGTGCTCCCCAGTGGTCTGAGCAGTTCTTC. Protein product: CSAPQWSEQFF.

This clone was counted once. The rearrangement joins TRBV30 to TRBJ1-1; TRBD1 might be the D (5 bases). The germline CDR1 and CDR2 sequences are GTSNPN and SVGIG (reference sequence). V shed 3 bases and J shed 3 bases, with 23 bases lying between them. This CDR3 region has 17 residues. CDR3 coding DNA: TGTGCCTGGAGCCTAATTCGGGACTCCATGGGAGACACTGAAGCTTTCTTT. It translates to CAWSLIRDSMGDTEAFF.

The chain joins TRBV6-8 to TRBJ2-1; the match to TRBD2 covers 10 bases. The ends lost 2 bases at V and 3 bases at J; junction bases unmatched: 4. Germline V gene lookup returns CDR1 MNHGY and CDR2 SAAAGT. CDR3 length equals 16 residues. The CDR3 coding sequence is TGTGCCAGCAGTTACCCACTAGCGGGGCTCTACAATGAGCAGTTCTTC. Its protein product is CASSYPLAGLYNEQFF.

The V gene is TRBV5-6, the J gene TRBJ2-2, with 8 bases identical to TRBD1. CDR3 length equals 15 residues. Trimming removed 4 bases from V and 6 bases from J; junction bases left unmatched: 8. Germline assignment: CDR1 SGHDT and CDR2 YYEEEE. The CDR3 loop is CASSSRGRGAGELFF. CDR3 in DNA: TGTGCCAGCAGCAGCAGGGGGCGCGGGGCCGGGGAGCTGTTTTTT.

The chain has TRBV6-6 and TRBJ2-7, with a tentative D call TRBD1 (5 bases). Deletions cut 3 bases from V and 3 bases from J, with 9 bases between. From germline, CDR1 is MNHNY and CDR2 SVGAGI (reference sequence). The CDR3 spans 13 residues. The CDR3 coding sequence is TGTGCCAGCAGTTATTACAGGAGCTACGAGCAGTACTTC. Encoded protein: CASSYYRSYEQYF.

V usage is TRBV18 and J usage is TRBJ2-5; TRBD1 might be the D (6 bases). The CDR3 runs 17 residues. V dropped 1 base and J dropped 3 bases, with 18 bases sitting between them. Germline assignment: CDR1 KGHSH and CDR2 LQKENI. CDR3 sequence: CASSPLQGRKFEETQYF. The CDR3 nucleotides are TGTGCCAGCTCACCACTTCAGGGGCGGAAATTTGAAGAGACCCAGTACTTC.

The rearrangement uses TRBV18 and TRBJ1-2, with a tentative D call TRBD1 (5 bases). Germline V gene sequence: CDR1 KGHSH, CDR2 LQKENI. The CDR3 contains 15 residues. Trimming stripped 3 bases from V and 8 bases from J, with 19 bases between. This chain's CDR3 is CASSPGGIGLGGYTF. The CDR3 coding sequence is TGTGCCAGCTCACCGGGGGGTATTGGCCTCGGGGGCTACACCTTC.

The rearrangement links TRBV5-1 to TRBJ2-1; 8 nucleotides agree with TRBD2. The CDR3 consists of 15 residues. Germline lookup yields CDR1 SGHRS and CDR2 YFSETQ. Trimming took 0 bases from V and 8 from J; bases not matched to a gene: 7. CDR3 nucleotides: TGCGCCAGCAGCTTGGCGGGGGGGCATCTCTATGAGCAGTTCTTC. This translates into CASSLAGGHLYEQFF.

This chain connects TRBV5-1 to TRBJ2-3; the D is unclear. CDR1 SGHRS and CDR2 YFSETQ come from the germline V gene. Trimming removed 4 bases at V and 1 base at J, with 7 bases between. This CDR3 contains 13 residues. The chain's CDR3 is CASSPLGTDTQYF. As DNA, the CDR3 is TGCGCCAGCAGCCCCCTAGGCACAGATACGCAGTATTTT.

The DNA for the CDR3 is TGTGCCAGCAGCTTGAACCCTAGCGGGGCAGCCTACAATGAGCAGTTCTTC. The encoded protein is CASSLNPSGAAYNEQFF. V and J are TRBV7-3 and TRBJ2-1, with 9 bases aligning to TRBD2. CDR1 and CDR2 from the germline V gene are SGHTA and FQGTGA. Trimming cost V 3 bases and J 2 bases; bases outside gene matches: 8. This CDR3 is 17 amino acids long. Together with reference TRBV7-3 and TRBJ2-1, the CDR3 gives the full variable domain: GAGVSQTPSNKVTEKGKYVELRCDPISGHTALYWYRQSLGQGPEFLIYFQGTGAADDSGLPNDRFFAVRPEGSVSTLKIQRTERGDSAVYLCASSLNPSGAAYNEQFFGPGTRLTVL.

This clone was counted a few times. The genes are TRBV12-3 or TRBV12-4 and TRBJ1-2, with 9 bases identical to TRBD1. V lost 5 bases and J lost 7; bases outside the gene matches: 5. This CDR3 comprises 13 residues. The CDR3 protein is CASSHRTGVGYTF. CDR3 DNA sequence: TGTGCCAGCAGTCACCGGACAGGGGTTGGCTACACCTTC.